The rows below give T cell receptor beta chains drawn from one sample of a study of Ad26.COV2.S vaccination and SARS-CoV-2 variants. The data were produced by immunoSEQ multiplex PCR, yet TCRdb's version contains in-frame clones alone and is incomplete. This sample has roughly 320,000 clones; just over 85% occur once, and the top ten carry 1.5% to 2%. This specimen was peripheral blood, taken in a trial of Ad26.COV2.S vaccine versus placebo. Every receptor here comes from a person aged 18-60 years who received the Ad26.COV2.S COVID-19 vaccine or a placebo. Each CDR3 is given with its conserved first and last residue. A D gene is named only where the DNA matches it firmly. Where a row states a size, it is once, few, many or the class of an expanded clone; other rows omit it.

>TRBJ2-2|TRBV4-2|-|once
CASSPLEGVDTGELFF
TGTGCCAGCAGCCCCCTGGAGGGGGTCGACACCGGGGAGCTGTTTTTT
>TRBJ2-3|TRBV10-3|TRBD2|-
CAISESGGDTTGLAGGTDTQYF
TGTGCCATCAGTGAGTCGGGAGGGGACACAACGGGACTAGCGGGGGGCACAGATACGCAGTATTTT
>TRBJ1-2|TRBV4-1|TRBD1|few
CASSQDEQGAGYTF
TGCGCCAGCAGCCAAGATGAACAGGGGGCTGGCTACACCTTC
>TRBJ1-1|TRBV5-1|TRBD1|few
CASSLASGGTEAFF
TGCGCCAGCAGCTTGGCCTCAGGGGGCACTGAAGCTTTCTTT
>TRBJ2-3|TRBV29-1|-|-
CSVAVTDTQYF
TGCAGCGTTGCTGTCACAGATACGCAGTATTTT
>TRBJ2-3|TRBV19|TRBD2|-
CASSTLGLAGTDTQYF
TGTGCCAGTAGTACCCTGGGACTAGCGGGCACAGATACGCAGTATTTT
>TRBJ2-5|TRBV6-2/TRBV6-3|-|-
CASSNGYTSLLTVRETQYF
TGTGCCAGCAGTAACGGGTATACGTCCTTATTAACGGTTCGGGAGACCCAGTACTTC
>TRBJ2-3|TRBV3-1/TRBV3-2|-|-
CASSSPGGTQYF
TGTGCCAGCAGCTCACCGGGTGGTACGCAGTATTTT
>TRBJ2-5|TRBV18|-|once
CASSLGETQYF
TGTGCCAGCTCCCTGGGAGAGACCCAGTACTTC
>TRBJ1-3|TRBV5-6|-|-
CASSPTGGSGNTIYF
TGTGCCAGCAGCCCAACCGGGGGCTCTGGAAACACCATATATTTT
>TRBJ2-3|TRBV6-5|-|-
CASSLYVGGTDTQYF
TGTGCCAGCTCCTTATACGTAGGGGGGACAGATACGCAGTATTTT
>TRBJ1-1|TRBV3-1/TRBV3-2|TRBD1|-
CASSQVGTGAEAFF
TGTGCCAGCAGCCAAGTGGGGACAGGGGCAGAAGCTTTCTTT
>TRBJ1-1|TRBV19|-|-
CASSKEWRWNTEAFF
TGTGCCAGTAGTAAAGAATGGCGGTGGAACACTGAAGCTTTCTTT
>TRBJ1-1|TRBV6-5|TRBD1|-
CASSYSSGGTEAFF
TGTGCCAGCAGTTACTCCTCAGGGGGCACTGAAGCTTTCTTT
>TRBJ1-2|TRBV18|-|-
CASSPRDATNYGYTF
TGTGCCAGCTCACCCCGAGATGCTACTAACTATGGCTACACCTTC
>TRBJ1-1|TRBV13|-|-
CASSSVNTEAFF
TGTGCCAGCAGTTCCGTGAACACTGAAGCTTTCTTT
>TRBJ2-5|TRBV3-1/TRBV3-2|TRBD2|-
CASSQGASGSQETQYF
TGTGCCAGCAGCCAAGGAGCTAGCGGGTCCCAAGAGACCCAGTACTTC
>TRBJ2-7|TRBV6-5|TRBD1|-
CASSRDSPYEQYF
TGTGCCAGCAGTCGGGACAGCCCCTACGAGCAGTACTTC
>TRBJ1-2|TRBV15|-|-
CATSTDNNYGYTF
TGTGCCACATCCACAGACAATAACTATGGCTACACCTTC
>TRBJ1-2|TRBV23-1|-|-
CASSQSRTALYGYTF
TGCGCCAGCAGTCAATCCCGGACAGCTCTCTATGGCTACACCTTC
>TRBJ1-1|TRBV4-2|-|-
CASSQEIPGPQNTEAFF
TGTGCCAGCAGCCAAGAGATCCCGGGACCGCAAAACACTGAAGCTTTCTTT
>TRBJ1-6|TRBV6-2/TRBV6-3|TRBD1|once
CASSYSRQGGNSPLHF
TGTGCCAGCAGTTACTCGAGACAGGGTGGGAATTCACCCCTCCACTTT
>TRBJ1-5|TRBV19|-|once
CASSIVGDSNQPQHF
TGTGCCAGTAGTATAGTTGGAGATAGCAATCAGCCCCAGCATTTT
>TRBJ2-7|TRBV3-1/TRBV3-2|-|-
CASSQRTIYEQYF
TGTGCCAGCAGCCAACGCACTATCTACGAGCAGTACTTC
>TRBJ1-2|TRBV30|-|few
CAWSWGRGLPNYGYTF
TGTGCCTGGAGCTGGGGCAGGGGCCTTCCAAACTATGGCTACACCTTC
>TRBJ2-2|TRBV7-9|-|-
CASSLGGLNAGELFF
TGTGCCAGCAGCTTAGGGGGCCTCAACGCCGGGGAGCTGTTTTTT
>TRBJ2-1|TRBV15|TRBD2|-
CATSRGPGGSYNEQFF
TGTGCCACCAGCAGAGGTCCGGGGGGCTCCTACAATGAGCAGTTCTTC
>TRBJ2-3|TRBV3-1/TRBV3-2|TRBD1|-
CASSQGLDRGDTQYF
TGTGCCAGCAGCCAAGGATTGGACAGGGGTGATACGCAGTATTTT
>TRBJ1-1|TRBV5-1|-|-
CASSLAQGMNTEAFF
TGCGCCAGCAGCTTGGCCCAGGGAATGAACACTGAAGCTTTCTTT
>TRBJ2-3|TRBV5-1|TRBD1|-
CASNPTGYSDTQYF
TGCGCCAGCAACCCGACAGGGTATTCGGATACGCAGTATTTT
>TRBJ1-2|TRBV29-1|TRBD1|-
CSVVTGGLNYGYTF
TGCAGCGTTGTTACAGGGGGTCTTAACTATGGCTACACCTTC
>TRBJ2-6|TRBV10-2|-|-
CASSLANSGANVLTF
TGCGCCAGCAGTCTTGCGAACTCTGGGGCCAACGTCCTGACTTTC
>TRBJ1-1|TRBV15|-|few
CATSRGGLSNTEAFF
TGTGCCACCAGCAGAGGGGGACTGTCGAACACTGAAGCTTTCTTT
>TRBJ2-5|TRBV6-6|-|-
CASSPSAETQYF
TGTGCCAGCAGTCCCTCCGCGGAGACCCAGTACTTC
>TRBJ1-2|TRBV6-2/TRBV6-3|-|-
CASSYIAYGYTF
TGTGCCAGCAGTTACATTGCCTATGGCTACACCTTC
>TRBJ1-4|TRBV28|-|-
CASGGYTNEKLFF
TGTGCGAGCGGAGGGTACACTAATGAAAAACTGTTTTTT
>TRBJ1-5|TRBV6-2/TRBV6-3|-|-
CASSYRAGHLYQPQHF
TGTGCCAGCAGTTACAGGGCGGGCCATCTCTATCAGCCCCAGCATTTT